This TCR beta chain was recorded in a study of blood T cell repertoires in COVID-19. The overall study: The study drew acute and convalescent COVID-19 samples from the United States, Italy and Spain.

In the source study's methods: How many nucleated cells were present was estimated from reference gene primer amplification. TCRdb keeps only in-frame clones here, not all; method: immunoSEQ multiplex PCR. That table gives V, J and clone size, and the DNA gave D and trimming. Among 250,000 to 350,000 clones listed, about nine tenths were seen once. The CDR3 sequence is 12 residues long. The J segment lost 7 bases and the V segment lost 6 bases, leaving 4 bases of the junction unmatched. Germline loops: CDR1 GTSNPN, CDR2 SVGIG (reference sequence). Participants spanned ages about 18 to 95 years and resided in about two dozen US areas.

The V gene is TRBV30, the J gene TRBJ2-1, with 9 bases lining up with TRBD2. The TCR comes from a woman in her 30s who had recovered from COVID-19. Source material: PBMCs or T cells enriched from blood (not recorded which). The CDR3 loop is CACLGLANEQFF. CDR3 DNA: TGTGCCTGTCTTGGACTAGCGAATGAGCAGTTCTTC.